Listed below are T cell receptor beta chains from one sample, sequenced in a study of glioma-infiltrating T cells. One entry per CDR3 protein, called by TCRdb with MiXCR from the multiplex PCR reads. The table shows 400,000 or so distinct CDR3 sequences, with roughly two fifths occurring only once. Sequenced input: glioma tissue, nonneoplastic brain tissue, or PBMCs (not recorded which). The receptors were gathered from a human donor with low-grade glioma or glioblastoma, undergoing nonglioma brain surgery, or in good health (not recorded which). Each CDR3 is given without its conserved first and last residue. Fields, in order: V gene, clone size, CDR3 length, CDR3 protein. For some rows the clone size is stated as once, few or many, or as a class when expanded; others skip it.

>TRBV3-1|few|13
ASSHAGTSVNEQF
>TRBV6-2/TRBV6-3|few|12
ASRWTNMNTEAF
>TRBV25-1|few|14
ASSELSGRRAGEQF
>TRBV6-6|few|11
AIKDTLSYEQY
>TRBV25-1|many|14
ASSEDTAILSYEQY
>TRBV27|many|11
ASSWQVGYGYT
>TRBV27|many|13
ATARNQGNYNEQF
>TRBV20-1|-|11
TLLGGSYNEQF
>TRBV20-1|-|9
SAKGIDTQY
>TRBV27|many|13
ASSRTLGTGSGYT
>TRBV15|many|11
ATSRDPGDEQY
>TRBV5-1|-|11
ASSLYNPYEQY
>TRBV15|many|14
ATSRDLGPSRDEQF
>TRBV4-1|few|14
ASSQAIGMDKNIQY
>TRBV28|few|12
ASSPTGVGYEQY
>TRBV5-1|-|15
ASSLAASGRAGNEQF
>TRBV20-1|-|13
SARGDRKRANVLT
>TRBV27|many|12
ASSFRQGGSPLH
>TRBV6-1|-|12
ASSRRINQETQY
>TRBV27|many|12
ASRLMGLRDEQY
>TRBV28|few|14
ASSSLAGQRNNEQF
>TRBV4-1|-|12
ASSQILLNTEAF
>TRBV7-6|-|12
ASSLAPVKTEAF
>TRBV28|-|13
ASSLRVLRGQPQH
>TRBV28|-|12
ASSSGITQREQY
>TRBV7-2|many|10
ASSRTRTWQY
>TRBV24-1|few|11
ATSDSDTKIQF
>TRBV5-6|-|14
ASRLGLVQRTYGYT
>TRBV6-1|many|12
ASSETPLNTEAF
>TRBV5-1|-|11
ASSFSSLNEQF
>TRBV27|few|13
ASSSGGLAANEQF
>TRBV5-1|few|12
ASSIHGPQETQY
>TRBV7-9|-|15
ASSLLPRGQAPGGAF
>TRBV28|many|10
ASSPSNQPQH
>TRBV4-2|few|13
ASSHGTNQVYGYT
>TRBV20-1|-|13
SARAKARPLEGYT
>TRBV20-1|few|15
SARDLPLAGEYYEQF
>TRBV7-3|-|13
ASSRTGSPTDTQY
>TRBV20-1|-|12
SARAGVGTDTQY
>TRBV27|many|13
ASSLRVSGNTEAF
>TRBV7-3|once|13
ASSLTSGASGELF
>TRBV4-2|-|10
ASSQVEDTIY
>TRBV7-2|-|11
ASSSSSFYEQY
>TRBV6-5|-|11
ASSSQGTATQY
>TRBV27|-|13
ASRRGQGVYNEQF
>TRBV18|-|13
ASSPRTANTGELF
>TRBV7-2|-|13
ASSRDRGPETPLH
>TRBV27|-|17
ASSLGPAVGGRSADTHY
>TRBV4-3|many|13
ASSQGPGVNTEAF
>TRBV6-1|many|12
ASRQISGANVLT
>TRBV4-3|-|15
ASSTRRTIKGGTEAF
>TRBV7-2|-|13
ASSYLGQGSNEQF
>TRBV6-2/TRBV6-3|-|12
ASSYPRVGNEQF
>TRBV18|-|13
ASSALEGAFIEAF
>TRBV6-2/TRBV6-3|-|13
ARSYSGSGTYEQC
>TRBV19|-|13
ASSLSARVGNEQF
>TRBV29-1|-|16
SVEDLVGAGVLNTEAF
>TRBV4-2|once|11
ASRETTNYGCT
>TRBV20-1|many|13
SARATLESKNIQY